This entry describes one T cell receptor (beta chain). Its specificity is not known. This sample was included in a study of Graves' ophthalmopathy and Graves' hyperthyroidism. Background on the study: Hyperthyroidism counted as stable given no ophthalmopathy within 18 months of follow-up. Points from the study as a whole: A classifier, a 13-signature model, separated ophthalmopathy from stable hyperthyroidism with 87.88% sensitivity and roughly 80% specificity. In blood appeared most of the expanded thyroid clonotypes whose frequency exceeded 0.001. With a specificity of about 75% and a sensitivity of about 71%, the model predicted ophthalmopathy progression.

Germline CDR1 reads SNHLY; CDR2 reads FYNNEI. This CDR3 is built from 12 residues. V shed 0 bases and J shed 11 bases, with 10 bases lying between them. From RNA, the CDR3 regions of TCR beta chains were amplified and sequenced. HTBI primers served in a first-round RT-PCR, which a second-round multiplex PCR followed. TCRdb analysed the multiplex PCR reads with MiXCR anew, one entry per CDR3 protein. The sample records approximately 1.2 million distinct CDR3 sequences, roughly 35% being singletons. The specimen sequenced was peripheral blood or thyroid tissue (not recorded which). The TCR sequence derives from an adult man with Graves' hyperthyroidism. V and J are TRBV2 and TRBJ1-1; D is ambiguous. CDR3 DNA: TGTGCCAGCAGTGAAGCGCTTCAATTGGCTTTCTTT. It is translated as CASSEALQLAFF.